One and the same sample provided the 21 T cell receptor beta chains below, sequenced in a study of shared clonotypes between healthy human individuals. The assay was immunoSEQ multiplex PCR, and TCRdb's table has in-frame clones only and misses some. The sample includes 450,000 to 700,000 clones, around 95% of them seen just once. It was CD45RO-negative cells, positively selected for CCR7, that made up naive CD8 cells, with terminally differentiated effector memory CD45RA+ cells excluded. The sequencing input was naive CD8+ T cells sorted from blood. These receptor sequences come from a woman aged 25 to 45 in good health.

The gene calls are TRBV5-1 and TRBJ1-1; D is possibly TRBD1 (5 bases). The CDR3 is 14 residues long. Germline V gives CDR1 SGHRS, CDR2 YFSETQ. V gave up 0 bases and J gave up 5 bases, with 11 bases separating them. The CDR3 loop reads CASSLEAGYTEAFF. In nucleotides, the CDR3 is TGCGCCAGCAGCTTGGAGGCAGGGTATACTGAAGCTTTCTTT.

Of note for this clone: At one end, the junction sequence differs from germline, possibly due to a read error. Other DNA sequences from this sample encode an identical CDR3 as well. The rearrangement links TRBV19 to TRBJ2-7, with 7 bases identical to TRBD2. Germline-derived CDR1 and CDR2 are LNHDA and SQIVND (reference sequence). This CDR3 is 15 amino acids long. Here the CDR3 DNA reads TGTGCCAGTAGTATTACCCTAGCGGTCTCCTACGAGCAGTACTTT. Translation gives CASSITLAVSYEQYF.

The chain recombines TRBV9 with TRBJ2-5, with D possibly being TRBD1 (6 bases). Between the trimmed V and J ends, which lost 4 bases and 2 bases, there was a span of 12 bases. Germline V gene data show CDR1 as SGDLS and CDR2 as YYNGEE. CDR3 length: 14 amino acids. As DNA, the CDR3 is TGTGCCAGCAGCCCCTGGGACATACAAGAGACCCAGTACTTC. Its translation is CASSPWDIQETQYF.

This chain uses TRBV7-9 with TRBJ1-5, with 10 bases lining up with TRBD1. The germline CDR1 and CDR2 sequences are SEHNR and FQNEAQ (reference sequence). V lost 4 bases, J lost 6 bases, and 3 bases stayed unmatched. This CDR3 region has 14 residues. The CDR3 DNA reads as TGTGCCAGCAGCTCCGACAGGGGGCTTCAGCCCCAGCATTTT. Protein product: CASSSDRGLQPQHF.

The chain combines TRBV2 with TRBJ2-2; 7 bases agree with TRBD1. CDR3 length: 16 amino acids. V gave up 6 bases and J gave up 6 bases; unmatched junction bases: 13. The V gene's germline CDR1 is SNHLY and CDR2 FYNNEI. This CDR3 is CASSPGTVSLAGELFF. The CDR3, as DNA: TGTGCCAGCAGCCCTGGGACAGTTAGTTTGGCCGGGGAGCTGTTTTTT.

This chain links TRBV27 with TRBJ2-1; TRBD2 aligns across 12 bases. Germline CDR1 and CDR2: MNHEY and SMNVEV (reference sequence). There are 13 residues in the CDR3. V lost 4 bases to trimming and J lost 13 bases; unmatched junction nucleotides: 5. The CDR3 spells CASSSSGRAGQFF. CDR3 DNA: TGTGCCAGCAGTTCTAGCGGGAGGGCCGGTCAGTTCTTC.

The chain is built from TRBV7-9 and TRBJ1-1; TRBD1 is a possible D gene (6 bases). Trimming removed 10 bases from V and 5 bases from J, with 14 bases in between. Germline V gene data show CDR1 as SEHNR and CDR2 as FQNEAQ (reference sequence). The CDR3 extends over 12 amino acids. The chain's CDR3 is CATWGRETEAFF. CDR3 nucleotide sequence: TGTGCCACCTGGGGGCGAGAAACTGAAGCTTTCTTT.

This clone was observed once. This chain links TRBV28 with TRBJ2-7; TRBD2 aligns across 14 bases. CDR1 is MDHEN and CDR2 is SYDVKM in the germline V gene. The CDR3 runs to 17 residues. Unmatched junction bases numbered 7, after V lost 2 bases and J lost 4 bases. The CDR3 sequence is CASSLAPGTSGSYEQYF. The CDR3 DNA is TGTGCCAGCAGTTTAGCCCCCGGGACTAGCGGGAGTTACGAGCAGTACTTC.

This chain connects TRBV2 to TRBJ2-5, with TRBD1 matching over 7 bases. Germline values: CDR1 SNHLY, CDR2 FYNNEI. The CDR3 totals 15 residues. Trimming took 2 bases from V and 7 from J; bases not matched to a gene: 10. CDR3 coding DNA: TGTGCCAGCAGTGAACCCGACAGGGAACTTGGGACCCAGTACTTC. Its translation is CASSEPDRELGTQYF.

A remark on this clone: This same CDR3 is encoded by further DNA sequences in the sample. The chain employs TRBV9 and TRBJ2-7, with no clear D. The germline V gene has CDR1 SGDLS and CDR2 YYNGEE. The CDR3 is made up of 13 amino acids. The V end was cut by 1 base, the J end by 6 bases, with 11 bases between. In nucleotides, the CDR3 is TGTGCCAGCAGCGTACTCTCCGGGTCCGAGCAGTACTTC. Its protein is CASSVLSGSEQYF.

For this clone: The same CDR3 is also encoded by other DNA sequences in this sample. This sequence joins TRBV25-1 and TRBJ2-7; D not certain. CDR1 and CDR2 from the germline V gene are MGHDK and SYGVNS. This CDR3 is 11 amino acids long. V was cut by 8 bases and J by 3 bases, with 8 bases left in between. The chain's CDR3 is CASSGSYEQYF. The CDR3 coding sequence is TGTGCCAGCTCCGGTAGCTACGAGCAGTACTTC.

The gene calls are TRBV19 and TRBJ2-3, with D unresolved. The germline V gene has CDR1 LNHDA and CDR2 SQIVND (reference sequence). This CDR3 has 16 residues. V shed 5 bases and J shed 0 bases, with 15 bases lying between them. The CDR3 loop reads CASSGLLRPSTDTQYF. DNA of the CDR3: TGTGCCAGTAGTGGCCTATTGCGGCCTAGCACAGATACGCAGTATTTT. Full variable domain (remainder filled in from reference TRBV19 and TRBJ2-3): DGGITQSPKYLFRKEGQNVTLSCEQNLNHDAMYWYRQDPGQGLRLIYYSQIVNDFQKGDIAEGYSVSREKKESFPLTVTSAQKNPTAFYLCASSGLLRPSTDTQYFGPGTRLTVL.

The CDR3 region has the DNA TGTGCCAGCAACGGCGGGAGGGCCGTTTCAGATACGCAGTATTTT. The encoded protein is CASNGGRAVSDTQYF. The chain links TRBV6-1 to TRBJ2-3; 9 bases are shared with TRBD2. The CDR3 has 15 amino acids. V gave up 7 bases and J gave up 4 bases; unmatched junction bases: 9. Germline assignment: CDR1 MNHNS and CDR2 SASEGT.

The rearrangement uses TRBV4-2 and TRBJ2-5, with 11 bases aligning to TRBD2. The J call is doubtful: the DNA matches TRBJ2-7 better. The CDR3 extends over 17 amino acids. Germline values: CDR1 LGHNA, CDR2 YNFKEQ. Here the CDR3 reads CASSQETSGTPSGEQYF. In DNA form, the CDR3 reads TGTGCCAGCAGCCAAGAGACTAGCGGGACCCCCTCGGGCGAGCAGTACTTC.

V usage is TRBV6-5 and J usage is TRBJ1-2, with 7 nucleotides matching TRBD1. In germline, CDR1 is MNHEY, CDR2 SVGAGI. After removal of 2 bases from V and 2 bases from J, the junction contained 5 bases not matched to a gene. This CDR3 has 15 amino acids. CDR3 DNA: TGTGCCAGCAGTTACGGGGAGGGGGCGAACTATGGCTACACCTTC. Protein: CASSYGEGANYGYTF.

The rearrangement uses TRBV13 and TRBJ2-7; 12 positions match TRBD2. CDR3 size: 15 residues. With 8 bases clipped from V and 5 bases from J, the junction kept 10 bases outside the gene matches. Germline V CDR1 and CDR2: PRHDT, FYEKMQ (reference sequence). The CDR3 nucleotides read TGTGCCAGCGGACCCCAGGGACTAGCGGGTGACGAGCAGTACTTC. Encoded protein: CASGPQGLAGDEQYF.

The chain is built from TRBV27 and TRBJ2-7, with TRBD2 as a possible D gene (5 bases). The CDR3 is 15 residues long. V gave up 0 bases and J gave up 6 bases, with 15 bases separating them. Germline values: CDR1 MNHEY, CDR2 SMNVEV (reference sequence). CDR3: CASSLSSLGAFEQYF. CDR3 DNA sequence: TGTGCCAGCAGTTTATCCTCACTGGGAGCTTTCGAGCAGTACTTC.

This rearrangement joins TRBV5-1 to TRBJ2-5, with D possibly matching TRBD1 (5 bases). The last part of the DNA fits TRBJ2-7 better; the J call may be wrong. The CDR3 is made up of 13 amino acids. Per the germline V gene, CDR1 is SGHRS and CDR2 is YFSETQ. The CDR3: CASSWGTNYEQYF. The CDR3 DNA reads TGCGCCAGCAGCTGGGGCACAAACTACGAGCAGTACTTC.

The rearrangement links TRBV7-9 to TRBJ2-1; D not certain. V lost 2 bases, J lost 7 bases, and 18 bases lay in between. The CDR3 loop spans 16 amino acids. Looked up from germline, CDR1 is SEHNR and CDR2 is FQNEAQ (reference sequence). CDR3 sequence reads: CASSLSEHLNNNEQFF. For the CDR3, the DNA is TGTGCCAGCAGCTTATCAGAACACCTCAATAATAATGAGCAGTTCTTC.

This chain connects TRBV9 to TRBJ2-1; D is ambiguous. Germline V gives CDR1 SGDLS, CDR2 YYNGEE. This CDR3 spans 13 amino acids. V dropped 0 bases and J dropped 13 bases, with 14 bases sitting between them. The CDR3, as DNA: TGTGCCAGCAGCGTAGAAGCCCAGCGCCTTCAGTTCTTC. This encodes CASSVEAQRLQFF. Combining the CDR3 with reference TRBV9 and TRBJ2-1 gives the whole variable domain DSGVTQTPKHLITATGQRVTLRCSPRSGDLSVYWYQQSLDQGLQFLIQYYNGEERAKGNILERFSAQQFPDLHSELNLSSLELGDSALYFCASSVEAQRLQFFGPGTRLTVL.

This sequence joins TRBV28 and TRBJ2-5, with 8 bases that match TRBD1. The CDR3 is 15 amino acids. With V trimmed by 5 bases and J by 5 bases, 10 bases remained unmatched. Germline CDR1 is MDHEN and CDR2 is SYDVKM. Here the CDR3 DNA reads TGTGCCAGCAGTCTGGGACAGGCCCCGTGGGAGACCCAGTACTTC. It codes for CASSLGQAPWETQYF.